The 13 T cell receptor beta chains given below trace back to one sample, sequenced in a study of early T cells in non-severe SARS-CoV-2 infection. From the 5' RACE reads, TCRdb called clonotypes with MiXCR, one entry per CDR3 protein. The sample carries about 34,000 distinct CDR3 sequences, 5.5% to 7.5% recorded once. Sequenced input: whole blood. These receptors all stem from an adult who was a healthcare worker with PCR-confirmed SARS-CoV-2 infection or an uninfected control (not recorded which).

This clonotype was seen ten or more times. The V and J genes are TRBV20-1 and TRBJ2-5; 11 nucleotides agree with TRBD2. The J segment lost 1 base and the V segment lost 0 bases, leaving 7 bases of the junction unmatched. Germline loops: CDR1 DFQATT, CDR2 SNEGSKA (reference sequence). The CDR3 sequence is 17 residues long. For the CDR3, the DNA is TGCAGTGCTAGAGATCCCGAGACTAGCGGGGCCCAAGAGACCCAGTACTTC. Translated: CSARDPETSGAQETQYF.

At least ten counts were recorded for this clonotype. The rearrangement joins TRBV2 to TRBJ2-1; 7 nucleotides agree with TRBD1. CDR1 is SNHLY, CDR2 FYNNEI, per germline. Trimming removed 6 bases from V and 2 bases from J; junction bases left unmatched: 7. CDR3 size: 15 residues. CDR3: CASRKGQGAYNEQFF. DNA of the CDR3: TGTGCCAGCAGGAAAGGTCAGGGGGCCTACAATGAGCAGTTCTTC. Full variable domain (rest looked up from reference TRBV2 and TRBJ2-1): EPEVTQTPSHQVTQMGQEVILRCVPISNHLYFYWYRQILGQKVEFLVSFYNNEISEKSEIFDDQFSVERPDGSNFTLKIRSTKLEDSAMYFCASRKGQGAYNEQFFGPGTRLTVL.

Judged by abundance, this clonotype is medium-sized. CDR3 region: CASSQDRNEKLFF. CDR3 coding DNA: TGCGCCAGCAGCCAAGACCGTAATGAAAAACTGTTTTTT. The chain combines TRBV4-3 with TRBJ1-4; no clear D gene. Looked up from germline, CDR1 is LGHNA and CDR2 is YSLEER. The CDR3 spans 13 residues. V lost 0 bases and J lost 4, with 3 bases in between.

J is TRBJ2-2 and V is TRBV6-1, with a possible D match to TRBD2 (5 bases). There are 13 residues in the CDR3. V dropped 11 bases and J dropped 2 bases, with 12 bases sitting between them. CDR1 is MNHNS and CDR2 is SASEGT in the germline V gene. CDR3 loop: CAGSEGNTGELFF. The CDR3 coding sequence is TGTGCCGGTTCAGAGGGAAACACCGGGGAGCTGTTTTTT.

This clonotype was found many times. This chain uses TRBV20-1 with TRBJ2-3; D is uncertain. This CDR3 is built from 12 residues. Trimming removed 0 bases at V and 3 bases at J, with 4 bases between. Per the germline V gene, CDR1 is DFQATT and CDR2 is SNEGSKA (reference sequence). Written as DNA, the CDR3 is TGCAGTGCTAGAGATCAAACAGATACGCAGTATTTT. It translates to CSARDQTDTQYF.

At least ten counts were recorded for this clonotype. The V and J genes are TRBV20-1 and TRBJ2-7, with no clear D. V lost 0 bases, J lost 1 base, and 7 bases lay in between. Germline V lookup: CDR1 DFQATT, CDR2 SNEGSKA (reference sequence). The CDR3 sequence is 13 residues long. DNA for the CDR3: TGCAGTGCTAGAGAACCTGCATCCTACGAGCAGTACTTC. Residues: CSAREPASYEQYF.

Only a few counts were recorded for this clonotype. The CDR3 is CASSLVSLNEKLFF. The CDR3 bases are TGTGCCAGCAGTTTAGTCAGTTTGAATGAAAAACTGTTTTTT. The rearrangement links TRBV28 to TRBJ1-4; no clear D gene. With 2 bases removed from V and 5 bases from J, the gap between germline ends came to 9 bases. The germline CDR1 and CDR2 sequences are MDHEN and SYDVKM. The length of the CDR3 is 14 residues.

This clonotype was picked up many times. The chain combines TRBV12-3 or TRBV12-4 with TRBJ1-1, with a weak D call TRBD1 (6 bases). This CDR3 has 14 residues. The V and J ends lost 6 bases and 1 base respectively, with 12 bases between them. The CDR3 reads CASRSGVRNTEAFF. CDR3 DNA: TGTGCCAGCAGGTCAGGGGTTAGGAACACTGAAGCTTTCTTT.

This clonotype is medium-sized by share. In DNA form, the CDR3 reads TGTGCCAGCAGCTTAGGTGTCAGGAACACTGAAGCTTTCTTT. Its translation: CASSLGVRNTEAFF. This chain links TRBV11-2 with TRBJ1-1; D not certain. This CDR3 is built from 14 residues. V lost 1 base and J lost 1, with 7 bases in between. The V gene's germline CDR1 is SGHAT and CDR2 FQNNGV.

In this sample, this clonotype turned up many times. The chain couples TRBV12-3 or TRBV12-4 to TRBJ1-6, with no clear D. Trimming left V 6 bases short and J 9 bases short, with 9 bases between. The CDR3 totals 12 residues. The CDR3 nucleotides read TGTGCCAGCAGAGCAACAGCTTCACCCCTCCACTTT. Amino acid sequence: CASRATASPLHF.

There are a few counts of this clonotype. The chain employs TRBV11-2 and TRBJ2-3, with D unclear. Per germline, CDR1 SGHAT and CDR2 FQNNGV. V lost 0 bases and J 4 bases, leaving 5 bases between the germline ends. The CDR3 contains 13 residues. CDR3 DNA sequence: TGTGCCAGCAGCTTAGATCGTTCAGATACGCAGTATTTT. Translation gives CASSLDRSDTQYF.

This clonotype has at least ten counts. The chain has TRBV30 and TRBJ1-3; tentative D call: TRBD1 (6 bases). The CDR3 totals 14 residues. From germline, CDR1 is GTSNPN and CDR2 SVGIG (reference sequence). Trimming took off 8 bases at V and 0 bases at J, with 14 bases between the two ends. This CDR3 reads CAGKGDNSGNTIYF. As DNA, the CDR3 is TGTGCCGGAAAAGGGGACAACTCTGGAAACACCATATATTTT.

Relative to its sample, this clonotype is medium-sized. The chain carries TRBV2 and TRBJ1-1; 8 positions match TRBD1. The V gene end was trimmed by 3 bases and the J gene end by 5 bases; junction bases not matched to a gene: 5. CDR3 length equals 14 residues. CDR1 is SNHLY and CDR2 is FYNNEI in the germline V gene. The CDR3 DNA reads as TGTGCCAGCAGTGACAGGGGGCGCGGTACTGAAGCTTTCTTT. It is translated as CASSDRGRGTEAFF.